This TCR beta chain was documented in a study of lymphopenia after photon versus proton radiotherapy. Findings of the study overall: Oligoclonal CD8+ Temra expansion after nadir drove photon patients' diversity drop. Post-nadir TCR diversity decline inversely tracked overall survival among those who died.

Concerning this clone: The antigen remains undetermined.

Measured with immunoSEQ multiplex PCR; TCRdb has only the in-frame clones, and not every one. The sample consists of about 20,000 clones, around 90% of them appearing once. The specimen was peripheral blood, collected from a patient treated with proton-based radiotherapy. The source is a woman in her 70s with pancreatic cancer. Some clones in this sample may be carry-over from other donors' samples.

The chain's CDR3 is CAWSEPREQYF. The DNA for the CDR3 is TGTGCCTGGAGCGAACCTAGGGAGCAGTACTTC. The chain uses TRBV30 and TRBJ2-7; no clear D gene. V lost 3 bases, J lost 7 bases, and 10 bases lay in between. The germline V gene encodes CDR1 GTSNPN and CDR2 SVGIG (reference sequence). CDR3 length: 11 residues.